These T cell receptor beta chains were read from a single sample in a study of human CD8 memory T cell subsets. TCRdb reworked the 5' RACE reads into one entry per CDR3 protein, no DNA. This table lists some 7,900 distinct CDR3 sequences. The sequenced sample was CD8+ T cells from PBMCs. The receptors come from a human donor in good health. The CDR3 runs from the conserved cysteine through the conserved F or W. Clone size is stated in some rows and not others, as once, few, many or a class when expanded.

len	abundance	j_gene	v_gene	CDR3aa
16	.	TRBJ2-3	TRBV7-8	CASSRDGTSHPDTQYF
13	.	TRBJ2-7	TRBV5-1	CASSYQQGGEQYF
15	hyperexpanded	TRBJ2-7	TRBV28	CASSPLAGASYEQYF
17	.	TRBJ2-5	TRBV7-9	CASSFPTTSGSQETQYF
12	.	TRBJ2-7	TRBV5-8	CASSLGTYEQYF
12	.	TRBJ1-1	TRBV2	CASGQQNTEAFF
12	.	TRBJ2-7	TRBV7-8	CASSLWGTEQYF
16	.	TRBJ2-3	TRBV28	CASSVGAPDLTDTQYF
13	.	TRBJ1-1	TRBV29-1	CSAAGGTNTEAFF
14	.	TRBJ2-7	TRBV4-1	CASSPSGRAYEQYF
16	.	TRBJ1-5	TRBV3-1	CASSQGSGTAVVPQHF
13	.	TRBJ2-7	TRBV20-1	CSAFRGLGYEQYF
14	.	TRBJ1-2	TRBV12-3/TRBV12-4	CASSLAGPTDGYTF
15	.	TRBJ2-5	TRBV2	CASSESRGAGETQYF
15	.	TRBJ2-7	TRBV12-3/TRBV12-4	CASSSPGQGIYEQYF
17	medium-sized	TRBJ2-5	TRBV27	CASSLVGRDSDQETQYF
15	.	TRBJ2-4	TRBV20-1	CSAPGTPGLMDIQYF
18	medium-sized	TRBJ2-7	TRBV4-1	CASSQEWPSGQGAYEQYF
13	.	TRBJ2-5	TRBV28	CASNGPGEETQYF
15	.	TRBJ2-2	TRBV7-3	CASSSSLGGAGELFF
13	.	TRBJ2-5	TRBV12-3/TRBV12-4	CASELAGGETQYF
15	.	TRBJ2-3	TRBV24-1	CATSDFNSGGATQYF
12	medium-sized	TRBJ1-1	TRBV5-6	CASSLRGTEAFF
11	.	TRBJ2-2	TRBV11-2	CAIGETGELFF